This T cell receptor beta chain emerged from a study of response to subunit inactivated influenza vaccine. Regarding the study as a whole: Each seasonal influenza vaccination, the authors suggested, recruits few new T cells.

This clonotype was detected only a few times. The antigen remains unidentified. MiXCR, run by TCRdb on the RT-PCR reads, gives a single entry per CDR3 protein. Of almost 600,000 distinct CDR3 sequences in the sample, about 15% were seen once. This receptor was identified in a man aged 45-65 years who received an inactivated influenza vaccine. The sequences come from PBMCs from blood, collected less than 13 days after vaccination.

The DNA for the CDR3 is TGCAGTGCTAGAGAGGGAGGTCCCACCTACGAGCAGTACTTC. This sequence encodes CSAREGGPTYEQYF. V and J are TRBV20-1 and TRBJ2-7; possible D gene TRBD2, 6 bases. The CDR3 runs to 14 residues. Germline loops: CDR1 DFQATT, CDR2 SNEGSKA (reference sequence). The ends were cut back, 0 bases at V and 2 bases at J, with 11 bases in the middle.